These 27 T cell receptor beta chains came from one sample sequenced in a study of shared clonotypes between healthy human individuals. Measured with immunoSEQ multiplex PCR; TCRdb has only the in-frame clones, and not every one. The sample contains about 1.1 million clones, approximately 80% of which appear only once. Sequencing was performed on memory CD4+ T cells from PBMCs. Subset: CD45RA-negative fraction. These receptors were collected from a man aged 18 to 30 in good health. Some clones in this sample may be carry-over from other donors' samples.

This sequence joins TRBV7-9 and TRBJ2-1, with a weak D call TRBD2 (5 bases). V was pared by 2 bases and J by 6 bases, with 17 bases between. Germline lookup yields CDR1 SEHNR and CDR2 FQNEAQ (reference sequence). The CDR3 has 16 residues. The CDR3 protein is CASSLRTSLFPNEQFF. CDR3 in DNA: TGTGCCAGCAGCTTAAGGACTTCCCTTTTCCCCAATGAGCAGTTCTTC. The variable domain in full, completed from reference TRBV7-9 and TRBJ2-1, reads DTGVSQNPRHKITKRGQNVTFRCDPISEHNRLYWYRQTLGQGPEFLTYFQNEAQLEKSRLLSDRFSAERPKGSFSTLEIQRTEQGDSAMYLCASSLRTSLFPNEQFFGPGTRLTVL.

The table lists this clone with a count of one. This CDR3 reads CASSFGVNEKLFF. DNA for the CDR3: TGTGCCAGCAGCTTTGGGGTGAATGAAAAACTGTTTTTT. This rearrangement joins TRBV11-2 to TRBJ1-4; D gene unclear. CDR3 length: 13 amino acids. V gave up 3 bases and J gave up 5 bases, with 7 bases separating them. In germline, CDR1 is SGHAT, CDR2 FQNNGV. Using reference TRBV11-2 and TRBJ1-4 for the parts outside the CDR3, the full variable domain is EAGVAQSPRYKIIEKRQSVAFWCNPISGHATLYWYQQILGQGPKLLIQFQNNGVVDDSQLPKDRFSAERLKGVDSTLKIQPAKLEDSAVYLCASSFGVNEKLFFGSGTQLSVL.

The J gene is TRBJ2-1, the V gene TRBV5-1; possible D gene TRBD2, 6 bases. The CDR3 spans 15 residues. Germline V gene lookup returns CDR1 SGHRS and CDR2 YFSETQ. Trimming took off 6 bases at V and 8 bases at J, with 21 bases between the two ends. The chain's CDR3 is CASKVTHGGPHEQFF. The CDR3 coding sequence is TGCGCCAGCAAGGTGACCCACGGGGGACCCCATGAGCAGTTCTTC.

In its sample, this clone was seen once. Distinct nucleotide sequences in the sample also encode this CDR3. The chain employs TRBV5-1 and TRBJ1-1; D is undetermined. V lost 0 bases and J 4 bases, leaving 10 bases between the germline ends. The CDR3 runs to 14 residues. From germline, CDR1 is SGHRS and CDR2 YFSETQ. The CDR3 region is CASSLGTEGTEAFF. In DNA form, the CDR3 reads TGCGCCAGCAGCTTGGGGACCGAGGGCACTGAAGCTTTCTTT.

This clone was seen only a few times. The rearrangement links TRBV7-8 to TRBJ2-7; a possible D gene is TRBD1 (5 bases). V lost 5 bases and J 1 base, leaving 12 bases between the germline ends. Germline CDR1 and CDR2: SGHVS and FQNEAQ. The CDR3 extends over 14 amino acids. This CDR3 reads CASSHSSGSYEQYF. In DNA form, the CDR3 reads TGTGCCAGCAGCCACTCGTCAGGGTCCTACGAGCAGTACTTC.

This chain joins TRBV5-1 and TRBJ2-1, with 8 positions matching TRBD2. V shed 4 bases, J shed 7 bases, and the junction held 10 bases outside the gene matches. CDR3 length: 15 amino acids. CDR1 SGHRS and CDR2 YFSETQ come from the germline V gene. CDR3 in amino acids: CASSTAGTSRNEQFF. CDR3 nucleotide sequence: TGCGCCAGCAGCACGGCCGGGACTAGTAGGAATGAGCAGTTCTTC.

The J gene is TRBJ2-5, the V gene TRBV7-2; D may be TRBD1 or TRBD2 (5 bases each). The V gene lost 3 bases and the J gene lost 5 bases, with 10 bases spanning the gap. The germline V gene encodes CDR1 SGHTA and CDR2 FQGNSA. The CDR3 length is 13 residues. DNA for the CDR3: TGTGCCAGCAGCTTGGGGCGGAGGGAGACCCAGTACTTC. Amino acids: CASSLGRRETQYF.

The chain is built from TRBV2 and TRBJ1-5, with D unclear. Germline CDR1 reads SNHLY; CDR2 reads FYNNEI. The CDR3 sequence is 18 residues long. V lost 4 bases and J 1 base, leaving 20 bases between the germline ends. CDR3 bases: TGTGCCAGCAGTGGAAGAGGGTCCCTTAGCGTGAGCAATCAGCCCCAGCATTTT. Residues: CASSGRGSLSVSNQPQHF.

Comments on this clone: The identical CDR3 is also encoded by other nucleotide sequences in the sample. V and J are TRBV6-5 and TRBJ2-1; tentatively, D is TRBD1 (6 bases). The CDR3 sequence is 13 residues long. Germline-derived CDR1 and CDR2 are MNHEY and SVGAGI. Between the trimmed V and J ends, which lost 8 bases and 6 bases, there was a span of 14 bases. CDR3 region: CASRLGQFNEQFF. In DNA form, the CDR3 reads TGTGCCAGCCGATTAGGACAGTTCAATGAGCAGTTCTTC.

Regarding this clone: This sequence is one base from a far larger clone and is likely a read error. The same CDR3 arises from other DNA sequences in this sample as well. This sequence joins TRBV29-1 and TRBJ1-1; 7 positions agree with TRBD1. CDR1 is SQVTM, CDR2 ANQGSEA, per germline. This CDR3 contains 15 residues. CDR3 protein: CSVEGGWGMNTEAFF. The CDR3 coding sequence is TGCAGTGTTGAAGGGGGCTGGGGGATGAACACTGAAGCTTTCTTT.

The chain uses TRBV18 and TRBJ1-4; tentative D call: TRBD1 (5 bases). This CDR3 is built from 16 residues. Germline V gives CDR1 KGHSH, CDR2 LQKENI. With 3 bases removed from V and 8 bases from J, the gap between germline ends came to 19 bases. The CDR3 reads CASSPEQGLQGEKLFF. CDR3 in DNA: TGTGCCAGCTCACCGGAGCAGGGCCTACAAGGGGAAAAACTGTTTTTT.

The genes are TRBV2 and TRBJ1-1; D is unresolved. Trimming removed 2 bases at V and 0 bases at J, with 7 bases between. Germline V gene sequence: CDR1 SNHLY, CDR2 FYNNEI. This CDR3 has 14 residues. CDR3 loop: CASSEWLLNTEAFF. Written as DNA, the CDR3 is TGTGCCAGCAGTGAATGGCTACTGAACACTGAAGCTTTCTTT.

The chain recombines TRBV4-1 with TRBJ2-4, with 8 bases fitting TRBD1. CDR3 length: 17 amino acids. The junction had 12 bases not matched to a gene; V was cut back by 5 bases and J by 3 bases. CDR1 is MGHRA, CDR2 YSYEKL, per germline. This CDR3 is CASSGSSGGLGKNIQYF. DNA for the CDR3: TGCGCCAGCAGCGGAAGCTCAGGGGGCTTGGGCAAAAACATTCAGTACTTC.

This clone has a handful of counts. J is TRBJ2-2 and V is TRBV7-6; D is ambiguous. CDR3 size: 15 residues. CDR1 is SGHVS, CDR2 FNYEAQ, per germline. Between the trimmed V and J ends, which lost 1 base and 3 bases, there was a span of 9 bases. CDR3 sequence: CASSLGLVDTGELFF. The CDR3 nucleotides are TGTGCCAGCAGCTTAGGGTTGGTCGACACCGGGGAGCTGTTTTTT.

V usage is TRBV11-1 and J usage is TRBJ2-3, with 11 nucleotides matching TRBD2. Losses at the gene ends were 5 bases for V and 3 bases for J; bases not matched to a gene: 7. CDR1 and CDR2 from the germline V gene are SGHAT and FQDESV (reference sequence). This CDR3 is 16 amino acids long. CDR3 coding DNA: TGTGCCAGCAGCCCGAGACTAGCGGGACTTACAGATACGCAGTATTTT. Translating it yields CASSPRLAGLTDTQYF.

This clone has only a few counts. DNA for the CDR3: TGTGCCAGCAGCTTCGACAGGGACAACGAGCAGTACTTC. It codes for CASSFDRDNEQYF. The chain joins TRBV7-2 to TRBJ2-7; 7 bases are shared with TRBD1. Trimming cost V 3 bases and J 5 bases; bases outside gene matches: 4. This CDR3 comprises 13 residues. Germline V lookup: CDR1 SGHTA, CDR2 FQGNSA.

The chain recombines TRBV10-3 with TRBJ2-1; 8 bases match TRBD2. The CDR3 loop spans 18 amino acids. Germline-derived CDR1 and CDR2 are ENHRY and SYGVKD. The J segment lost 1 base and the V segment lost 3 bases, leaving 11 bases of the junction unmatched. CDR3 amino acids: CAISDSLGLAGSYNEQFF. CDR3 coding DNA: TGTGCCATCAGTGATTCTTTAGGGCTAGCGGGTTCCTACAATGAGCAGTTCTTC.

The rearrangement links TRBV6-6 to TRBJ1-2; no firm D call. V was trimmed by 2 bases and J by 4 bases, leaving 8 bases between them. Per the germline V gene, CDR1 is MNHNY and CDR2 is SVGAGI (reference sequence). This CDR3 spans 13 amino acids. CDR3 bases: TGTGCCAGCAGTTACGGGGAGTTCTATGGCTACACCTTC. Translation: CASSYGEFYGYTF.

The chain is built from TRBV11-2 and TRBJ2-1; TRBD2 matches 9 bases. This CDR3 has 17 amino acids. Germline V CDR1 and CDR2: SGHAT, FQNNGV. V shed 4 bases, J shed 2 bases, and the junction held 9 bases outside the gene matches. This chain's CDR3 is CASSSRGREGPYNEQFF. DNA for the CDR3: TGTGCCAGCAGCTCGAGGGGGCGGGAGGGGCCCTACAATGAGCAGTTCTTC.

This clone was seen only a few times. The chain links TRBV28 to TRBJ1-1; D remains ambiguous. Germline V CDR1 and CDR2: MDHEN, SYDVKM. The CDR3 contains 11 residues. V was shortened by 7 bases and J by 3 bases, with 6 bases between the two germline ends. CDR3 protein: CASTLDTEAFF. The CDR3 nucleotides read TGTGCCAGCACCTTGGACACTGAAGCTTTCTTT.

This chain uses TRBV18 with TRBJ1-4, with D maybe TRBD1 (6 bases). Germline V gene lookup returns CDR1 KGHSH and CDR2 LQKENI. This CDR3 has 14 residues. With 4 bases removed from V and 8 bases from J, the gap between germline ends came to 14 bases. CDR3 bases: TGTGCCAGCTCACGGTCCAGGGGTATGGAAAAACTGTTTTTT. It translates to CASSRSRGMEKLFF.

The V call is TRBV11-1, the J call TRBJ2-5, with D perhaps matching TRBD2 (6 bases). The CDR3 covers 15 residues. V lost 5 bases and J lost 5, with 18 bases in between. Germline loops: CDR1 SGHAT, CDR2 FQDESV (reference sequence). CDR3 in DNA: TGTGCCAGCAGCACTCTGGCGGGGAAGGAGGAGACCCAGTACTTC. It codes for CASSTLAGKEETQYF.

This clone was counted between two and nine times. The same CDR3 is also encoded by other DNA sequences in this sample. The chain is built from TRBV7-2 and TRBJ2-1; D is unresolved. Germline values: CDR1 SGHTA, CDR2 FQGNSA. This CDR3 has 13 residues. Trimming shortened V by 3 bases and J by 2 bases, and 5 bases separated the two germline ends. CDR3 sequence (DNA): TGTGCCAGCAGCTTCACCGCCTACAATGAGCAGTTCTTC. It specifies CASSFTAYNEQFF.

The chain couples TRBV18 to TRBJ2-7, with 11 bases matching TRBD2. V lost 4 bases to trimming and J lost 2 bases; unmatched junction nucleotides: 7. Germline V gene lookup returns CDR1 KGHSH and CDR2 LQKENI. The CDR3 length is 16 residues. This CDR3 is CASSLLAGDVPYEQYF. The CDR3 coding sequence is TGTGCCAGCTCACTACTAGCGGGAGACGTACCCTACGAGCAGTACTTC.

The chain's CDR3 is CASSFRTDYHYGYTF. The CDR3 DNA is TGTGCCAGCAGCTTTCGGACAGACTATCACTATGGCTACACCTTC. The chain employs TRBV7-8 and TRBJ1-2; TRBD1 might be the D (6 bases). The CDR3 loop spans 15 amino acids. Germline V gene lookup returns CDR1 SGHVS and CDR2 FQNEAQ. Trimming took off 3 bases at V and 3 bases at J, with 14 bases between the two ends. Complete variable domain (other parts from reference TRBV7-8 and TRBJ1-2): GAGVSQSPRYKVAKRGQDVALRCDPISGHVSLFWYQQALGQGPEFLTYFQNEAQLDKSGLPSDRFFAERPEGSVSTLKIQRTQQEDSAVYLCASSFRTDYHYGYTFGSGTRLTVV.

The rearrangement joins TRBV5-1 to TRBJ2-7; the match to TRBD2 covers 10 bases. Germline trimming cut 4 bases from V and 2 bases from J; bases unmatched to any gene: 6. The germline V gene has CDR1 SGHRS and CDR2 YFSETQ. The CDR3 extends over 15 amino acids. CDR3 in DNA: TGCGCCAGCAGCGACAACAGCGGGAGGGCCTACGAGCAGTACTTC. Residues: CASSDNSGRAYEQYF.

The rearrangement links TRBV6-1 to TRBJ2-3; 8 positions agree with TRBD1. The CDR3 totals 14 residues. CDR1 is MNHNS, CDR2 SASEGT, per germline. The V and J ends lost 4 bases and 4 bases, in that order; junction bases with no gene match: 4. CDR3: CASSGQGAADTQYF. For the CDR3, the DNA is TGTGCCAGCAGTGGGCAGGGGGCAGCAGATACGCAGTATTTT.